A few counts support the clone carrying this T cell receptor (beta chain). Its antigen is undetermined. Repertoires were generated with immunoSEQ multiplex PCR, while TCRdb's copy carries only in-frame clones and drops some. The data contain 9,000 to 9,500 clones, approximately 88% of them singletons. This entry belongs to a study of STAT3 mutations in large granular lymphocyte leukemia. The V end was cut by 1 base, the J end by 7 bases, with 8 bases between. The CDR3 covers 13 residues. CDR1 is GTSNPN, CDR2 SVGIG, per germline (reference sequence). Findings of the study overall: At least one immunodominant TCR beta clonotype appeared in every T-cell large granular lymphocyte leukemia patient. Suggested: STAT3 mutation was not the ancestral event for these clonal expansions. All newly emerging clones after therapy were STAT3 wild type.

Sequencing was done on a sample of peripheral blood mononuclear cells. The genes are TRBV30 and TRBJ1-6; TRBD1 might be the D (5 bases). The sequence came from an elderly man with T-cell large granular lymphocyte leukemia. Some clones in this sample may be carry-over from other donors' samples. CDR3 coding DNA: TGTGCCTGGAGTGGACAGTCGAATTCACCCCTCCACTTT. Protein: CAWSGQSNSPLHF.